Detailed here is one TCR beta chain. Its antigen is as yet unknown. CDR1 and CDR2 (germline): MDHEN, SYDVKM. CDR3 length equals 11 residues. Trimming stripped 6 bases from V and 4 bases from J, with 4 bases between. PCR employed 60 Vbeta and 13 Jbeta primers. The protocol was immunoSEQ multiplex PCR, while the TCRdb copy is restricted to in-frame clones and leaves out a portion. The repertoire holds 85,000 to 130,000 clones, with roughly 88% as singletons. This sample is drawn from a study of cytomegalovirus exposure and HLA in healthy donors. General study results and limits: Later genetic work tied a missense DCLRE1C variant to beta-chain V and J trimming.

Sequenced sample: PBMCs. This TCR was sampled from a woman under 30 in good health and CMV-seronegative. The chain couples TRBV28 to TRBJ2-1; D is ambiguous. This CDR3 reads CASSPYNEQFF. CDR3 bases: TGTGCCAGCAGCCCATACAATGAGCAGTTCTTC.